This T cell receptor beta chain emerged from a study of OX40 agonist ivuxolimab in advanced cancers. In terms of the full investigation: Ivuxolimab, which targeted the costimulatory receptor OX40 (CD134), was an agonistic, fully human IgG2 monoclonal antibody. In the dose-escalation cohort, approximately 82% of patients were male, and the mean age was approximately 60 years with a range of roughly 23 to 79. Prior anti-PD-1, anti-PD-L1 or anti-CTLA-4 therapy was permitted, and checkpoint inhibitors had been received by less than 45% of dose-escalation patients. Intravenous ivuxolimab was administered to patients every 2 weeks at six dose levels: 0.01, 0.1, 0.3, 1.5, 3 and 10 mg/kg. The point of sequencing TCRbeta in the periphery was to test whether ivuxolimab changed TCR sequence diversity and drove clonal T-cell expansion. Among the approximately 54 dose-escalation patients, some 20 had hepatocellular carcinoma, 15 or so melanoma, 9 renal cell carcinoma and 9 head and neck cancer. Three dose-escalation patients achieved partial responses, one with hepatocellular carcinoma and two with cutaneous melanoma. The monotherapy dose-escalation portion (N of about 49 patients) of the phase I ivuxolimab trial is reported in the paper.

The paper as a whole reports these results and caveats: In partial responders in the 0.1-3.0 mg/kg groups, normalized peripheral clonal expansion was found to be among the lowest, especially among CD8+ T cells. Clonal expansion of both CD4+ and CD8+ blood T cells was observed from baseline to week 6 at doses 0.1 to 3.0 mg/kg. Low levels of normalized T-cell clonal expansion were also seen in some nonresponding patients. The antigen specificity of the peripheral T cells that underwent clonal expansion was not determined. On average, CD8+ T cells showed more expanded clones than CD4+ T cells after ivuxolimab.

To sequence the TCRbeta CDR3 region, genomic DNA was isolated from the sorted cells. The immunoSEQ Assay was used for sequencing of TCRbeta CDR3 regions. TCRdb mirrors the immuneACCESS table, restricted to in-frame sequences. Some clones are absent from its copies; in checked studies, under half trace to an unresolved V gene, and the reason for the others is unknown. The sample profile shows 55,000 to 70,000 clones; about 84% of them were found once. Clones ranked in the top ten supply approximately 11% of the sample. As to this clone: Its antigen is currently not known. Base qualities are missing; no much larger clone stands one base away.

Reading the germline V gene gives CDR1 SGDLS and CDR2 YYNGEE. Unmatched junction bases come to 5, with V trimmed by 0 bases and J by 8 bases. The CDR3 has 15 amino acids, counting the end cysteine and phenylalanine. Kept here is only the CDR3 DNA, which spans 45 bases and is read in frame from base 1. Patients with autoimmune disease history or receiving systemic immunosuppression were excluded from the trial. Peripheral blood for TCR sequencing was collected from all dose cohorts at baseline, on cycle 4 day 1, and on cycle 7 day 1. The samples were taken from a phase I, first-in-human, multicenter, open-label dose-escalation trial of ivuxolimab. Adults with locally advanced or metastatic head and neck squamous cell, hepatocellular, melanoma or renal cell carcinoma were enrolled in the trial. Before TCR sequencing, CD4+ and CD8+ T cells were separately sorted from peripheral blood.

The sample here was CD4+ or CD8+ T cells sorted from blood, taken in a trial of the OX40 agonist ivuxolimab. The sequence came from an adult with an advanced solid tumor such as melanoma, head and neck, liver or kidney cancer. The chain is made from TRBV9 and TRBJ1-4; 9 bases in the middle match TRBD1. The CDR3 protein sequence reads: CASSVGTGDREKLFF. The base sequence is TGTGCCAGCAGCGTAGGGACAGGGGATCGGGAAAAACTGTTTTTT.